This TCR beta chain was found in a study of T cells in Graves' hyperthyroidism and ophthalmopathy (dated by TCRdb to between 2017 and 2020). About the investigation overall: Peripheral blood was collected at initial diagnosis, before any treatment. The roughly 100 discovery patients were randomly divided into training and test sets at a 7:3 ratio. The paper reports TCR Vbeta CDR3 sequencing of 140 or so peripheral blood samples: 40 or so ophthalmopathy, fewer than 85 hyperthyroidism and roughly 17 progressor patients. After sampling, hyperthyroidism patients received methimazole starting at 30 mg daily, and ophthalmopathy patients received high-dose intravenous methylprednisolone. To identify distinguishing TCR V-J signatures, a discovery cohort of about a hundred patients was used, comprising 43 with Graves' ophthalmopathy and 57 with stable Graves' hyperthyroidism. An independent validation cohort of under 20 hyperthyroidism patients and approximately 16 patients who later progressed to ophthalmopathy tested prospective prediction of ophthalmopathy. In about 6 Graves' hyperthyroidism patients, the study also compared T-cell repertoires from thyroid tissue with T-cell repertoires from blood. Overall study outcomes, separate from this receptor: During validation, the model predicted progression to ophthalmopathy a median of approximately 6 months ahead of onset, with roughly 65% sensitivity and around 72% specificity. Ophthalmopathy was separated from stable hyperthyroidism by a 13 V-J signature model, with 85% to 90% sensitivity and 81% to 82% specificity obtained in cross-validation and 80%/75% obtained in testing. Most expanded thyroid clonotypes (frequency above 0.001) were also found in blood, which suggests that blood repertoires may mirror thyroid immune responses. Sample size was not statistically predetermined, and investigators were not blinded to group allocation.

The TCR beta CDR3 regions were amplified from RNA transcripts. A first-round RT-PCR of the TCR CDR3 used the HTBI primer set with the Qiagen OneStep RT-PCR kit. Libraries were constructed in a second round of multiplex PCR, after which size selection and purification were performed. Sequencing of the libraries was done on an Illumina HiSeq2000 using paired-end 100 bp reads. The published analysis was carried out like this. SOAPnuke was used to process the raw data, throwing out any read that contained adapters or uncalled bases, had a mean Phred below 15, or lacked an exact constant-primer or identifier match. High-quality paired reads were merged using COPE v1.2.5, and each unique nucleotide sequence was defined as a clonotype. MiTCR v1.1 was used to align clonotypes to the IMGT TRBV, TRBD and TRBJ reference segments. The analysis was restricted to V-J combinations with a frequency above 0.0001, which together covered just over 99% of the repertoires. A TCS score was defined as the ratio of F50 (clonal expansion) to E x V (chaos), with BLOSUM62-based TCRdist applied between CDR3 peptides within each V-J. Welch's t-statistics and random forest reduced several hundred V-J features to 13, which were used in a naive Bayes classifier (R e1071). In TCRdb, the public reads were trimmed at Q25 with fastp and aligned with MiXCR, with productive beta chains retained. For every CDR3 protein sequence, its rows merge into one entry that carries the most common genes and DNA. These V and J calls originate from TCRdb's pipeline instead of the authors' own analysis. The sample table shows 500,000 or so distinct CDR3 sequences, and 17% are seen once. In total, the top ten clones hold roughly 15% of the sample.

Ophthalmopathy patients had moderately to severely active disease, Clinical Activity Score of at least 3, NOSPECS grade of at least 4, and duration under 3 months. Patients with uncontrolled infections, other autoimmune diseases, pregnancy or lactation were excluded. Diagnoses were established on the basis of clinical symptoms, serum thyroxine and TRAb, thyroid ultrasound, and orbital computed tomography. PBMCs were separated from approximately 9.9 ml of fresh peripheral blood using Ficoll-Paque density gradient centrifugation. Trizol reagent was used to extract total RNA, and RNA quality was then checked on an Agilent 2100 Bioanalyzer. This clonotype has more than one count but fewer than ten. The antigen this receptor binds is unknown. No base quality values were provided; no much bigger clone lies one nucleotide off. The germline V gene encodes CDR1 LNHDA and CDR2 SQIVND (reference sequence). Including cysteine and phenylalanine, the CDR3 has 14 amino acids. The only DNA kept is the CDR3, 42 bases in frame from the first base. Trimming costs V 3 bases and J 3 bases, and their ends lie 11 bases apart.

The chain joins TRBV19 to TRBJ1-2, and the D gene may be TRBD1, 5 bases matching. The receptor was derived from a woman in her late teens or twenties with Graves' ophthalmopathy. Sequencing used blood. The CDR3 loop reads CASSMVGGDYGYTF. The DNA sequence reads TGTGCCAGTAGTATGGTCGGGGGAGACTATGGCTACACCTTC. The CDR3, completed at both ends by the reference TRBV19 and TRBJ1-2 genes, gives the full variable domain DGGITQSPKYLFRKEGQNVTLSCEQNLNHDAMYWYRQDPGQGLRLIYYSQIVNDFQKGDIAEGYSVSREKKESFPLTVTSAQKNPTAFYLCASSMVGGDYGYTFGSGTRLTVV.